Each of the 4 T cell receptor beta chains below was sequenced from the same sample in a study of graft-versus-host responses after intestinal transplantation. The table came from immunoSEQ multiplex PCR; TCRdb's copy has only in-frame clones and leaves some out. This table has some 45,000 clones, roughly nine tenths appearing once. This specimen was PBMCs, taken 524 days after transplant. The receptor source for this set is a human patient who received an intestinal transplant, so some T cells may come from the graft donor.

The chain is built from TRBV6-4 and TRBJ1-5, with D uncertain. Looked up from germline, CDR1 is MRHNA and CDR2 is SNTAGT. V was shortened by 7 bases and J by 5 bases, with 18 bases between the two germline ends. CDR3 length: 15 amino acids. In DNA form, the CDR3 reads TGTGCCAGCATAAAGGGTCAGGATGGCTATCAGCCCCAGCATTTT. Translation: CASIKGQDGYQPQHF.

The chain combines TRBV25-1 with TRBJ2-1, with D uncertain. The germline V and J ends were trimmed by 6 bases and 0 bases, with 6 bases remaining between them. The CDR3 has 13 amino acids. Germline V gene sequence: CDR1 MGHDK, CDR2 SYGVNS. CDR3 sequence (DNA): TGTGCCAGCAGCCTCCACTCCTACAATGAGCAGTTCTTC. Protein sequence: CASSLHSYNEQFF.

The CDR3 protein is CASRTASEQYF. CDR3 coding DNA: TGTGCCAGTAGGACAGCCTCCGAGCAGTACTTC. The chain combines TRBV6-5 with TRBJ2-7, with D possibly matching TRBD1 (6 bases). Per germline, CDR1 MNHEY and CDR2 SVGAGI. There are 11 residues in the CDR3. Deletions cut 9 bases from V and 6 bases from J, with 12 bases between.

V usage is TRBV4-1 and J usage is TRBJ2-7; D may be TRBD1 or TRBD2 (5 bases each). Germline CDR1 and CDR2: MGHRA and YSYEKL. The CDR3 has 14 residues. V dropped 4 bases and J dropped 2 bases, with 12 bases sitting between them. CDR3 protein: CASSRSGGPYEQYF. DNA for the CDR3: TGCGCCAGCAGCCGAAGTGGGGGTCCCTACGAGCAGTACTTC.